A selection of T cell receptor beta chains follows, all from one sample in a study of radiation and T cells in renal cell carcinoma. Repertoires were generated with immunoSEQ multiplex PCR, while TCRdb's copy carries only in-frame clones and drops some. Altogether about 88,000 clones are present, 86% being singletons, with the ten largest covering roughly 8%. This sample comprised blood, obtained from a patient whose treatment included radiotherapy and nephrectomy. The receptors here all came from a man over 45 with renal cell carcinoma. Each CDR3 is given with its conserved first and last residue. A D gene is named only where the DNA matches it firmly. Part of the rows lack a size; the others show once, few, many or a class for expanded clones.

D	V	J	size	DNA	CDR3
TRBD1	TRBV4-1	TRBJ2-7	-	TGCGCCAACAGCCAGCCCCAGGACAGGGGTTGGCGCTACGAGCAGTACTTC	CANSQPQDRGWRYEQYF
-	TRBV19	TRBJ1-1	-	TGTGCCAGTATTAACACGGAAATGAACACTGAAGCTTTCTTT	CASINTEMNTEAFF
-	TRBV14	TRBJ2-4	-	TGTGCCAGCAGCCAACCAGGAAACATTCAGTACTTC	CASSQPGNIQYF
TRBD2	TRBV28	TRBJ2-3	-	TGTGCCAGCAGGCGGGGTAGCGGGGGGGCTAGCACAGATACGCAGTATTTT	CASRRGSGGASTDTQYF
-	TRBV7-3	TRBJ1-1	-	TGTGCCAGCAGTCCAACAGGGACCACTGAAGCTTTCTTT	CASSPTGTTEAFF
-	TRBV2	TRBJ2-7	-	TGTGCCAGCAGTCAGGCGCATTGGCTTTACGAGCAGTACTTC	CASSQAHWLYEQYF
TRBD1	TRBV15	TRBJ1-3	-	TGTGCCACCAGCAGAGGACAGGGTGCATCTGGAAACACCATATATTTT	CATSRGQGASGNTIYF
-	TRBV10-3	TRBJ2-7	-	TGTGCCAGCATCCCGGACGTAACCTACGAGCAGTACTTC	CASIPDVTYEQYF
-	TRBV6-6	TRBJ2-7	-	TGTGCCAGCAGCACGCCTGGGGGTGAGCAGTACTTC	CASSTPGGEQYF
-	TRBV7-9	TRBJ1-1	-	TGTGCCAGCAGCTTACCTGGGGAGGGGGCTTTCTTT	CASSLPGEGAFF
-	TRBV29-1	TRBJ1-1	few	TGCAGCGTCCTCGGACGTACGAACACTGAAGCTTTCTTT	CSVLGRTNTEAFF